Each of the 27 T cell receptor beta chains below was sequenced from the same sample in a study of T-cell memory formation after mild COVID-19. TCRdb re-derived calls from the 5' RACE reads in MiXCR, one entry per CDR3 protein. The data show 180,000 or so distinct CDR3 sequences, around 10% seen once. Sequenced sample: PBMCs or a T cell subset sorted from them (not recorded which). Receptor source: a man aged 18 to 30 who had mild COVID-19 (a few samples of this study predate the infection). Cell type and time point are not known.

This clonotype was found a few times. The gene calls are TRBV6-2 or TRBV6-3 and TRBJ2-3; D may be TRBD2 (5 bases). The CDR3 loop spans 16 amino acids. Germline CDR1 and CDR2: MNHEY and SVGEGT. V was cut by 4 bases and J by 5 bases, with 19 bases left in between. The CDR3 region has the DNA TGTGCCAGCAGTTCCTTCCCAGCGGCCCCGGGAGATACGCAGTATTTT. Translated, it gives CASSSFPAAPGDTQYF.

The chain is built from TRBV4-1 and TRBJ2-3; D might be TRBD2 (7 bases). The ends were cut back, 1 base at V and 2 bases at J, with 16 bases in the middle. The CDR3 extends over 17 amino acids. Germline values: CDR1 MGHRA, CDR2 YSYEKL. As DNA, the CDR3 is TGCGCCAGCAGCCAAGGGGGCCGGGGGGCGAACACAGATACGCAGTATTTT. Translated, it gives CASSQGGRGANTDTQYF.

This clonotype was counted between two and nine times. This CDR3 is CASSSLQGSETQYF. The CDR3 bases are TGTGCCAGCAGCTCCCTACAGGGGTCGGAGACCCAGTACTTC. The chain has TRBV7-9 and TRBJ2-5; 7 positions agree with TRBD1. With V trimmed by 4 bases and J by 5 bases, 7 bases remained unmatched. The germline CDR1 and CDR2 sequences are SEHNR and FQNEAQ (reference sequence). The CDR3 is 14 amino acids.

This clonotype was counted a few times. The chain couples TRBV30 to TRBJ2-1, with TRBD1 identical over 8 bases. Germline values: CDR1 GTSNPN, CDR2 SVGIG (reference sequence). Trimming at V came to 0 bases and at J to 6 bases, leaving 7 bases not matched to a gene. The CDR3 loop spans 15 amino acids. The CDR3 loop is CAWSVLGQGPNEQFF. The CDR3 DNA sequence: TGTGCCTGGAGTGTACTTGGACAGGGCCCCAATGAGCAGTTCTTC.

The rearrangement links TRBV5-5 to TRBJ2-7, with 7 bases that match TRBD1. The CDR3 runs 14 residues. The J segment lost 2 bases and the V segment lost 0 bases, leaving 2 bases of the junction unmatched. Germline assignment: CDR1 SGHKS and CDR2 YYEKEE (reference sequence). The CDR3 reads CASSLGDSAYEQYV. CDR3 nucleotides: TGTGCCAGCAGCTTGGGGGACAGCGCCTACGAGCAGTACGTC.

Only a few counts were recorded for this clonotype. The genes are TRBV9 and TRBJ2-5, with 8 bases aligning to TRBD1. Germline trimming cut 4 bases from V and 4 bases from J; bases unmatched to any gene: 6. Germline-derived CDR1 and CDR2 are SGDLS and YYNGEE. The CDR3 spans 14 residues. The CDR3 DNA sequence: TGTGCCAGCAGCAAGACAGGGGCGGGAGAGACCCAGTACTTC. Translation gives CASSKTGAGETQYF. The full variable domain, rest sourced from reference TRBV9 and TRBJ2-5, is DSGVTQTPKHLITATGQRVTLRCSPRSGDLSVYWYQQSLDQGLQFLIQYYNGEERAKGNILERFSAQQFPDLHSELNLSSLELGDSALYFCASSKTGAGETQYFGPGTRLLVL.

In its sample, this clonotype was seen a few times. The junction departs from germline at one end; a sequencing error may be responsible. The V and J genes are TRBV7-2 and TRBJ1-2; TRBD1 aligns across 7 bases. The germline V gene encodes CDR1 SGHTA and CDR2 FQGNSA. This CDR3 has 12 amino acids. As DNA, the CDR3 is TGTGCCAGCATCTTAATGGACAGGTTCAACACCTTC. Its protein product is CASILMDRFNTF.

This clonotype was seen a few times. The CDR3 sequence: CASSLVLGGSGTQYF. CDR3 nucleotide sequence: TGTGCCAGCAGCTTAGTGTTGGGGGGCTCTGGGACGCAGTATTTT. The chain recombines TRBV7-2 with TRBJ2-3; tentatively, D is TRBD1 or TRBD2 (6 bases each). V was pared by 1 base and J by 9 bases, with 17 bases between. Germline CDR1 is SGHTA and CDR2 is FQGNSA. This CDR3 region has 15 residues.

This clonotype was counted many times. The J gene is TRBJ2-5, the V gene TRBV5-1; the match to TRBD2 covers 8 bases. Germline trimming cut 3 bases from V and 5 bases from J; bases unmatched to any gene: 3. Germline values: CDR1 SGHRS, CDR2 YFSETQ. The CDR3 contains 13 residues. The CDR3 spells CASSSGGGETQYF. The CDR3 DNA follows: TGCGCCAGCAGCTCCGGGGGGGGTGAGACCCAGTACTTC.

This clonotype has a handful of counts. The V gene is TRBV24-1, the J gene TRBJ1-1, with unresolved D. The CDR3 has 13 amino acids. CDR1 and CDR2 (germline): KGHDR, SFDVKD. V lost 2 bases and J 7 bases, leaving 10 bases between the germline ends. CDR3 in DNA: TGTGCCACCAGTGATTACGGCAGCCATGAAGCTTTCTTT. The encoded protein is CATSDYGSHEAFF.

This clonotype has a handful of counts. The CDR3 DNA is TGTGCCAGCAGCCAAGATATCGGAGCGAACACCGGGGAGCTGTTTTTT. It encodes CASSQDIGANTGELFF. V gene TRBV4-2 combines with J gene TRBJ2-2, with D uncertain. CDR3 length equals 16 residues. CDR1 and CDR2 from the germline V gene are LGHNA and YNFKEQ. Trimming took 0 bases from V and 0 from J, leaving 8 bases between them.

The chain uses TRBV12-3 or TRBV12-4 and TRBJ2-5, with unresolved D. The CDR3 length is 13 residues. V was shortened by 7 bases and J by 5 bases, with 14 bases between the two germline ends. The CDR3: CASTHGRRETQYF. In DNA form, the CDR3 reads TGTGCCAGCACGCACGGGCGCCGGGAGACCCAGTACTTC.

Written as DNA, the CDR3 is TGTGCCAGCACCCAGGGGGGGAGAGATACGCAGTATTTT. Its translation is CASTQGGRDTQYF. The chain couples TRBV12-3 or TRBV12-4 to TRBJ2-3; either TRBD1 or TRBD2 may fit D (7 bases each). Deletions cut 7 bases from V and 5 bases from J, with 13 bases between. CDR3 length: 13 residues.

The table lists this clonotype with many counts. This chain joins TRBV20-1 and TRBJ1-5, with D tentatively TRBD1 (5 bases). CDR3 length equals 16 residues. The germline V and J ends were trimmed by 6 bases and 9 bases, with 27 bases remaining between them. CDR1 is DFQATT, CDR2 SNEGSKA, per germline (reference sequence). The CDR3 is CSALEVLDGTLMPQHF. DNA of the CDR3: TGCAGTGCCCTCGAGGTTTTAGACGGGACCCTGATGCCCCAGCATTTT.

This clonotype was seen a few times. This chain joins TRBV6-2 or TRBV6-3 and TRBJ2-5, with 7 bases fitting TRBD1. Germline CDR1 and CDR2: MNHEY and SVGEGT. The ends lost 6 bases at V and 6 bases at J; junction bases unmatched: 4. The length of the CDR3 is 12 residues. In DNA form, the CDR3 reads TGTGCCAGCAGGACAGGGTTGAAGACCCAGTACTTC. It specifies CASRTGLKTQYF.

CDR3 sequence (DNA): TGTGCCAGCAGGTTCCCCGCCCCGGAAAAACTGTTTTTT. It translates to CASRFPAPEKLFF. This chain connects TRBV12-3 or TRBV12-4 to TRBJ1-4; D remains ambiguous. CDR3 size: 13 residues. Between the trimmed V and J ends, which lost 6 bases and 8 bases, there was a span of 13 bases.

As DNA, the CDR3 is TGTGCCAGCAGCTTAGCGGGGGGTACCACCGGGGAGCTGTTTTTT. It specifies CASSLAGGTTGELFF. The V and J genes are TRBV6-5 and TRBJ2-2; 10 bases fit TRBD2. This CDR3 comprises 15 residues. Losses at the gene ends were 6 bases for V and 4 bases for J; bases not matched to a gene: 5. Germline V gene data show CDR1 as MNHEY and CDR2 as SVGAGI.

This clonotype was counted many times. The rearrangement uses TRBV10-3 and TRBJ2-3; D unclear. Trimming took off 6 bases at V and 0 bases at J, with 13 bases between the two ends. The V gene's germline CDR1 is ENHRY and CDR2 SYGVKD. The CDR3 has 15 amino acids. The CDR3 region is CAIRNYPTSTDTQYF. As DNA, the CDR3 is TGTGCCATCAGGAATTACCCGACGAGCACAGATACGCAGTATTTT.

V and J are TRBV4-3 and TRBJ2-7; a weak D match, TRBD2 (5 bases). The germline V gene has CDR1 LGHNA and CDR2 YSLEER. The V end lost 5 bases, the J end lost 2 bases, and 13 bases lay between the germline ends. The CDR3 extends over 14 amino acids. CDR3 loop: CASSIRAGAYEQYF. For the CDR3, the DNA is TGCGCCAGCAGCATAAGGGCCGGGGCCTACGAGCAGTACTTC.

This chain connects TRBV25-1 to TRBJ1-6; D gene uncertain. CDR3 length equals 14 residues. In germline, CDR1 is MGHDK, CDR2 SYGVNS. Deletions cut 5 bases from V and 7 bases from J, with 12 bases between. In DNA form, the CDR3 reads TGTGCCAGCAGTAGGAGTTGGATGAATTCACCCCTCCACTTT. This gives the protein CASSRSWMNSPLHF.

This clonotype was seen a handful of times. The CDR3 DNA follows: TGTGCCTGGAGTGTACGTCGGGTAGGGGCCAAAACTGGGGAGCTGTTTTTT. Its protein is CAWSVRRVGAKTGELFF. This chain links TRBV30 with TRBJ2-2; weak D call: TRBD1 (5 bases). The CDR3 runs 17 residues. V lost 0 bases to trimming and J lost 8 bases, with 22 bases between them. The germline V gene encodes CDR1 GTSNPN and CDR2 SVGIG (reference sequence).

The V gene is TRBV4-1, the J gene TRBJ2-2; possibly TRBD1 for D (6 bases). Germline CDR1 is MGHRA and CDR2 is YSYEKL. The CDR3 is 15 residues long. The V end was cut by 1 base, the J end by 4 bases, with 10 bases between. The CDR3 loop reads CASSQVPRGTGELFF. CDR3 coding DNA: TGCGCCAGCAGCCAAGTTCCCAGGGGCACCGGGGAGCTGTTTTTT.

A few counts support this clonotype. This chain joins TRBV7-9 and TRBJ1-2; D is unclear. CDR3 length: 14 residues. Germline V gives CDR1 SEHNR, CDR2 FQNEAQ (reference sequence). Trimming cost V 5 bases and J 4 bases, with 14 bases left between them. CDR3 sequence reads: CASSPSSQVYGYTF. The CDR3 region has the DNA TGTGCCAGCAGCCCCTCATCCCAGGTCTATGGCTACACCTTC.

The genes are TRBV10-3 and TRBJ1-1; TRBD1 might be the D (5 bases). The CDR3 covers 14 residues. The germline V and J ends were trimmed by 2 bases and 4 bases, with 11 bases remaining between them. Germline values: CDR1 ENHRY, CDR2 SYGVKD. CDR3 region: CAISERQGSTEAFF. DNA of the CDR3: TGTGCCATCAGTGAGAGGCAGGGAAGCACTGAAGCTTTCTTT.

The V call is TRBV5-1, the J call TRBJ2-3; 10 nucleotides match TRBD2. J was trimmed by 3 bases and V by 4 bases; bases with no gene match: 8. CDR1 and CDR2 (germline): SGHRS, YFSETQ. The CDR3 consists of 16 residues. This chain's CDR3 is CASSPNSGGTTDTQYF. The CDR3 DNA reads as TGCGCCAGCAGCCCGAATAGCGGGGGGACTACAGATACGCAGTATTTT.

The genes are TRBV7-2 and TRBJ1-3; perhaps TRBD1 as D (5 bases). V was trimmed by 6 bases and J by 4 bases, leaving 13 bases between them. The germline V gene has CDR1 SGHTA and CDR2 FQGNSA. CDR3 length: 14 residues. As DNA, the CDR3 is TGTGCCAGCAGAGGGTGGGCAGGGGGAAACACCATATATTTT. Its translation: CASRGWAGGNTIYF. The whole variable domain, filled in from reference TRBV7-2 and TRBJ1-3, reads GAGVSQSPSNKVTEKGKDVELRCDPISGHTALYWYRQSLGQGLEFLIYFQGNSAPDKSGLPSDRFSAERTGGSVSTLTIQRTQQEDSAVYLCASRGWAGGNTIYFGEGSWLTVV.

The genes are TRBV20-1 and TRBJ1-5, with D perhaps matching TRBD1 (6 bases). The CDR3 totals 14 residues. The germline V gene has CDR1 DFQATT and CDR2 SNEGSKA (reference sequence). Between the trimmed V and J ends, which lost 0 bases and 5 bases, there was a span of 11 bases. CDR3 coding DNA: TGCAGTGCTAGAGATCGGGCAGGGGATCAGCCCCAGCATTTT. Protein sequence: CSARDRAGDQPQHF.